This T cell receptor beta chain came from a study of cytomegalovirus exposure and HLA in healthy donors. Primers for the PCR totalled 60 Vbeta and 13 Jbeta. Only in-frame clones appear in the TCRdb table, and some are missing; sequencing was by immunoSEQ multiplex PCR. The table includes 80,000 to 100,000 clones, 80% to 90% detected once. This clone was observed a few times. Its antigen is as yet unknown. General study findings and limits: TCR beta sequences reportedly predicted most subjects' HLA-A and HLA-B alleles accurately. An analysis done earlier found most TCR beta V segments productive about 87% or about 30% of the time. With DRB1 most and HLA-C fewest, TCR association rates differed between HLA loci in a later analysis. The listing of roughly 160 TCR beta chains classed them as cytomegalovirus-associated.

J was trimmed by 4 bases and V by 4 bases; bases with no gene match: 2. The germline V gene encodes CDR1 SGHRS and CDR2 YFSETQ. This CDR3 region has 15 residues. The rearrangement uses TRBV5-1 and TRBJ2-2; 12 bases match TRBD2. Sample: PBMCs. The source is a man aged 40-55 years in good health and CMV-seronegative. The CDR3 loop reads CASSELAGGTGELFF. Here the CDR3 DNA reads TGCGCCAGCAGCGAACTAGCGGGAGGCACCGGGGAGCTGTTTTTT. The complete variable domain, with remaining parts taken from reference TRBV5-1 and TRBJ2-2, reads KAGVTQTPRYLIKTRGQQVTLSCSPISGHRSVSWYQQTPGQGLQFLFEYFSETQRNKGNFPGRFSGRQFSNSRSEMNVSTLELGDSALYLCASSELAGGTGELFFGEGSRLTVL.